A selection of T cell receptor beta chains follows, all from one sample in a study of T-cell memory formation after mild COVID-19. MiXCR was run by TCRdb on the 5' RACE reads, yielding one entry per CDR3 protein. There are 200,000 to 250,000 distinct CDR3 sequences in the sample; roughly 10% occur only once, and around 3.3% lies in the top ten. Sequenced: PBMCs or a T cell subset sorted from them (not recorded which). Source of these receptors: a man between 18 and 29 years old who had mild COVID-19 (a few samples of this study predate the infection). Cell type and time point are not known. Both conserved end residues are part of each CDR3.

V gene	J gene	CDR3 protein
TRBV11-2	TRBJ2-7	CASSSPRGPRDYEQYF
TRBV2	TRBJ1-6	CASTTSRGRLPLHF
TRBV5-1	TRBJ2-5	CASSKQSREETQYF
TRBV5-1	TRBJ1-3	CASSLATWTRGNTIYF
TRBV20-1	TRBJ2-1	CSAFGGALYNEQFF
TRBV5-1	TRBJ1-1	CASGTGVNTEAFF
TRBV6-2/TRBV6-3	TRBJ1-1	CASRGNTGTEAFF
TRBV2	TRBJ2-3	CASEIAGETQYF
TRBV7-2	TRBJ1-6	CASSDTGPPPLHF
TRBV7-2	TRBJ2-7	CASSFDRTLSYEQYF
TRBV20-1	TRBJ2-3	CSARDRDSWWDTDTQYF
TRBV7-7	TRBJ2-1	CASSEAGTPGNEQFF
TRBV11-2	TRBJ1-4	CASSFAREKLFF
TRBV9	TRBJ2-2	CASSSTYSGGFTGELFF
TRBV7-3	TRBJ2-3	CASSLLGVERNTQYF
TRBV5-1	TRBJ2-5	CASSPQGPRGETQYF
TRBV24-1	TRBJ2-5	CATRGAIQETQYF
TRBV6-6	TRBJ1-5	CASSPVVGNQPQHF
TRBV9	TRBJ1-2	CASSPFGRSYGYTF
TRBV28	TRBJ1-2	CASSLGHGGGGYTF
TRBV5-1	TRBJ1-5	CASSPGDYSNQPQHF
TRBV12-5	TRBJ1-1	CASGWRTGGGFTEAFF
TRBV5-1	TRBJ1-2	CASSQRSGSPSNYGYTF
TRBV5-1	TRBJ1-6	CASSLGTDFHNSPLHF
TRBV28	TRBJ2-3	CASTTSPSGGVRGQYF
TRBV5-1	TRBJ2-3	CASSYLAGVTDTQYF
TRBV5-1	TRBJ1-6	CASSRGQDNSPLHF
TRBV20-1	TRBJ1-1	CSAKGGRTEAFF
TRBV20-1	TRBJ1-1	CSAQGPELGNTEAFF
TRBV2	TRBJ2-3	CASSEAGLAGRDTQYF
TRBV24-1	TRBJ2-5	CATSDPTSGRQETQYF
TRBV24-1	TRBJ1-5	CAREGQSPQHF
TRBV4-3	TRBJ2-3	CASSQEGSGGAAQYF
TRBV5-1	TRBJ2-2	CASSLESGTGELFF
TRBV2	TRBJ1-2	CASKNRGGYGYTF
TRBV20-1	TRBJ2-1	CSARDPSGGWNEQFF
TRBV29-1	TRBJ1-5	CSVAGGDIGNQPQHF
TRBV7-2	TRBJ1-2	CASSLRAGGGLDGYTF
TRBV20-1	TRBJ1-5	CSASGQPNQPQHF
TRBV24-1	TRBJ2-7	CATSDPTGQGAYEQYF
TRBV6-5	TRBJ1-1	CASRRGWNTEAFF
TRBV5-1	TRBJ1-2	CASSLGDTMRGYTF
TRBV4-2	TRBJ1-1	CASSQEGKKNTEAFF
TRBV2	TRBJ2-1	CASNAGPYNEQFF
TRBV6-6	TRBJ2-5	CASSRRRRTGAEETQYF
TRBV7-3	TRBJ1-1	CASSPALNTEAFF
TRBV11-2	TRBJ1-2	CASSLVGRGASNGYTF
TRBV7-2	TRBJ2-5	CASSLASRGQGETQYF
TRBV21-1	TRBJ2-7	CASSNLSDRLYEQYF
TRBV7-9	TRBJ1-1	CASSRQGRKNTEAFF
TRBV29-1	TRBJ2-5	CSAKAGGETQYF
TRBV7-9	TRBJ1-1	CASSSQGTGRETEAFF
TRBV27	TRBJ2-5	CASSFQGWQETQYF